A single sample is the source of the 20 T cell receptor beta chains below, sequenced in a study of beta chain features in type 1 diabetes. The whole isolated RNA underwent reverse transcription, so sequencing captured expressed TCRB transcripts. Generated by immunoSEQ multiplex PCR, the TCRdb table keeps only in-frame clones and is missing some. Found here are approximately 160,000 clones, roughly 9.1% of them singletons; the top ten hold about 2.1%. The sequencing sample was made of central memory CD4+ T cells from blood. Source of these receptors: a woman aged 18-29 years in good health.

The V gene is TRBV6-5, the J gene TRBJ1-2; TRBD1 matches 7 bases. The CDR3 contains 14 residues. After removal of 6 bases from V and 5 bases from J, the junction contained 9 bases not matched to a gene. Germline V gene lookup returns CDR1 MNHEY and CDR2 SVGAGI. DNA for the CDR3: TGTGCCAGCAGACCCCGCAACAGGGGATATGGCTACACCTTC. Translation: CASRPRNRGYGYTF.

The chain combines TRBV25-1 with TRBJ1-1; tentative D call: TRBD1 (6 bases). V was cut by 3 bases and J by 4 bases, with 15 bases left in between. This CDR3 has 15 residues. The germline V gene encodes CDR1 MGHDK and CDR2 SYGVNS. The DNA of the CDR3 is TGTGCCAGCAGTGACGAACAGGGTTTGGGCACTGAAGCTTTCTTT. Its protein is CASSDEQGLGTEAFF.

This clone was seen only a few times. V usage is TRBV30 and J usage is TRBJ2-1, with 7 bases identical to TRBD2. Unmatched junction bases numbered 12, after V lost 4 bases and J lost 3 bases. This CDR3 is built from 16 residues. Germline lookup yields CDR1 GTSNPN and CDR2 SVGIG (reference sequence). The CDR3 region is CAWKRLALLGYNEQFF. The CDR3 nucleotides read TGTGCCTGGAAGAGACTAGCTCTTCTAGGCTACAATGAGCAGTTCTTC.

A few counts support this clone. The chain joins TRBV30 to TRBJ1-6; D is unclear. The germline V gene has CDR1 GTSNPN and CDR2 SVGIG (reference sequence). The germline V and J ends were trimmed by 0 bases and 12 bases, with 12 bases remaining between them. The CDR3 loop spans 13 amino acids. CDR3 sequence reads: CAWSVQEAEPLHF. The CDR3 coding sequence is TGTGCCTGGAGTGTACAAGAGGCAGAACCCCTCCACTTT.

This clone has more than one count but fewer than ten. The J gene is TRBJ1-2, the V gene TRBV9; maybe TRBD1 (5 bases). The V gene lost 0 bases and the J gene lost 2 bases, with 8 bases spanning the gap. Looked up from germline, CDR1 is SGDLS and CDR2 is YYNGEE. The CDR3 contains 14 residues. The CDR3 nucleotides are TGTGCCAGCAGCGTAGGGAGGGGAAACTATGGCTACACCTTC. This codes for CASSVGRGNYGYTF.

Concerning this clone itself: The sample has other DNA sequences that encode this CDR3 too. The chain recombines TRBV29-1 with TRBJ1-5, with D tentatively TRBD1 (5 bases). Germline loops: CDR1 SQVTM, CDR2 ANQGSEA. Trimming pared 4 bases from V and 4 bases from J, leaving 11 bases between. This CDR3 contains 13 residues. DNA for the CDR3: TGCAGCGTTGGAGGGGAGGGAAATCAGCCCCAGCATTTT. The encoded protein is CSVGGEGNQPQHF.

The CDR3 DNA is TGCGCCAGCAGCCCCGGGGAAATTAACTATGGCTACACCTTC. Protein: CASSPGEINYGYTF. The chain combines TRBV4-1 with TRBJ1-2; D is unresolved. The germline CDR1 and CDR2 sequences are MGHRA and YSYEKL. The CDR3 length is 14 residues. Trimming removed 4 bases at V and 1 base at J, with 10 bases between.

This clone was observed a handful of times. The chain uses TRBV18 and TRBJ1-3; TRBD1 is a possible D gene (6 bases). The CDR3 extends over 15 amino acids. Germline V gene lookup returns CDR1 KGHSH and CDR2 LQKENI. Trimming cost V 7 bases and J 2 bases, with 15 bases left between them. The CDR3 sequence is CASLQGGAPGNTIYF. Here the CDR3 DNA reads TGTGCCAGCTTACAGGGTGGTGCTCCTGGAAACACCATATATTTT.

The CDR3 bases are TGCGCCAGCAGCTTGGGGATCGGGACTAGCGGTTCCGAGCAGTACTTC. Amino acids: CASSLGIGTSGSEQYF. The chain employs TRBV5-1 and TRBJ2-7; TRBD2 agrees at 11 bases. This CDR3 is 16 amino acids long. Germline-derived CDR1 and CDR2 are SGHRS and YFSETQ. The junction had 8 bases not matched to a gene; V was cut back by 0 bases and J by 6 bases.

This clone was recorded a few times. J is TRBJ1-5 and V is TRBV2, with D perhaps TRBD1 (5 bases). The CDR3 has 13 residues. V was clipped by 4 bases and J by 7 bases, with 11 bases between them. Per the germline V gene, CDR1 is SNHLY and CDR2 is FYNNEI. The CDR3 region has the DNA TGTGCCAGCAGTGCAGGGCTCGGACAGCCCCAGCATTTT. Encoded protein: CASSAGLGQPQHF. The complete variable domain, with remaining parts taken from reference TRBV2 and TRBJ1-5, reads EPEVTQTPSHQVTQMGQEVILRCVPISNHLYFYWYRQILGQKVEFLVSFYNNEISEKSEIFDDQFSVERPDGSNFTLKIRSTKLEDSAMYFCASSAGLGQPQHFGDGTRLSIL.

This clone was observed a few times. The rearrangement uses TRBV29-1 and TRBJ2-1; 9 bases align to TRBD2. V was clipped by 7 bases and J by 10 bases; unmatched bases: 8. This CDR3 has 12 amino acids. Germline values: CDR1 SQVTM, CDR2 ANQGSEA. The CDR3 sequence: CSGRLRGGEQFF. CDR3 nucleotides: TGCAGCGGGCGGTTGCGGGGGGGGGAGCAGTTCTTC.

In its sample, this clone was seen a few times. CDR3 sequence: CASKTTGPYGYTF. In DNA form, the CDR3 reads TGTGCCAGTAAAACGACAGGACCCTATGGCTACACCTTC. The chain carries TRBV27 and TRBJ1-2, with D perhaps TRBD1 (6 bases). The CDR3 totals 13 residues. Trimming pared 9 bases from V and 4 bases from J, leaving 15 bases between. Germline values: CDR1 MNHEY, CDR2 SMNVEV (reference sequence).

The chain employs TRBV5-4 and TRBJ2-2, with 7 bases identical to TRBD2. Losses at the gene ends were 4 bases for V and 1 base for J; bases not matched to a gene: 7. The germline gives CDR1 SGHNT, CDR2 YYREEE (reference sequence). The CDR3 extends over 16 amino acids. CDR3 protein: CASSLPGGGNTGELFF. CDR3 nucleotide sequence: TGTGCCAGCAGCCTGCCGGGGGGAGGGAACACCGGGGAGCTGTTTTTT.

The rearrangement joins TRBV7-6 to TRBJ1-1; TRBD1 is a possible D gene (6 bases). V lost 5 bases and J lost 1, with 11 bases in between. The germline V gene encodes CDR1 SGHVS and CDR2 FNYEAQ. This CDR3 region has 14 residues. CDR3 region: CASSLGQTNTEAFF. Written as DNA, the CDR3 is TGTGCCAGCAGCCTCGGACAGACGAACACTGAAGCTTTCTTT.

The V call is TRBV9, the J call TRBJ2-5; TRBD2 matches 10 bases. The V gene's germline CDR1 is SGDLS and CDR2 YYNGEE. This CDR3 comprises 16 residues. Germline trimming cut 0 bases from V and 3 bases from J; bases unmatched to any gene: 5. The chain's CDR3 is CASSVGTSGMKETQYF. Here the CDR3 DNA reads TGTGCCAGCAGCGTAGGAACTAGCGGGATGAAAGAGACCCAGTACTTC.

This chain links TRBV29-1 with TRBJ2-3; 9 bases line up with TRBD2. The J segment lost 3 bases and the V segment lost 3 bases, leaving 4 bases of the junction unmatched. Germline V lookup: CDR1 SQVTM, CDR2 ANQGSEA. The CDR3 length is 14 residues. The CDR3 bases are TGCAGCGTTGATGGCGGGGGGGGAACAGATACGCAGTATTTT. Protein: CSVDGGGGTDTQYF.

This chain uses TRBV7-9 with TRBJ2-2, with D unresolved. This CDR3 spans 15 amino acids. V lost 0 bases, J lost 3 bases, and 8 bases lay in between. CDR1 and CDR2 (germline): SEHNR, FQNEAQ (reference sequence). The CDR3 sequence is CASSLASVDTGELFF. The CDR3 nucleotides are TGTGCCAGCAGCTTAGCCAGCGTTGACACCGGGGAGCTGTTTTTT.

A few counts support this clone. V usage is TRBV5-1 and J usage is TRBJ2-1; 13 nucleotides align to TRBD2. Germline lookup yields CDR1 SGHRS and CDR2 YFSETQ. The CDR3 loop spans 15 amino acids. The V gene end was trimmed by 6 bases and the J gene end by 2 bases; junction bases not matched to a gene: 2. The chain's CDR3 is CASKGLAGPYNEQFF. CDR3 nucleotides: TGCGCCAGCAAGGGACTAGCGGGACCCTACAATGAGCAGTTCTTC.

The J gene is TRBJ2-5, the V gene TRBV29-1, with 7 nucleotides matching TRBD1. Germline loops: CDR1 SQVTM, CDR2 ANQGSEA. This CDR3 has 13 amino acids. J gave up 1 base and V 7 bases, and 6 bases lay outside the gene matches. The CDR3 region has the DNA TGCAGCGCAACCGGGACAGCCCAAGAGACCCAGTACTTC. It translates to CSATGTAQETQYF.

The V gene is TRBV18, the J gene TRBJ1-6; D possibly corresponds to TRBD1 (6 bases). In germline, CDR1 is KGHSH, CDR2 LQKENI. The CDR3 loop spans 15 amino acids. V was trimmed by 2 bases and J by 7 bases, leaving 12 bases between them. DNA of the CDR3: TGTGCCAGCTCACCAAGTACGGGGGGCAATTCACCCCTCCACTTT. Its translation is CASSPSTGGNSPLHF. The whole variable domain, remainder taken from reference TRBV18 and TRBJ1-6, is NAGVMQNPRHLVRRRGQEARLRCSPMKGHSHVYWYRQLPEEGLKFMVYLQKENIIDESGMPKERFSAEFPKEGPSILRIQQVVRGDSAAYFCASSPSTGGNSPLHFGNGTRLTVT.